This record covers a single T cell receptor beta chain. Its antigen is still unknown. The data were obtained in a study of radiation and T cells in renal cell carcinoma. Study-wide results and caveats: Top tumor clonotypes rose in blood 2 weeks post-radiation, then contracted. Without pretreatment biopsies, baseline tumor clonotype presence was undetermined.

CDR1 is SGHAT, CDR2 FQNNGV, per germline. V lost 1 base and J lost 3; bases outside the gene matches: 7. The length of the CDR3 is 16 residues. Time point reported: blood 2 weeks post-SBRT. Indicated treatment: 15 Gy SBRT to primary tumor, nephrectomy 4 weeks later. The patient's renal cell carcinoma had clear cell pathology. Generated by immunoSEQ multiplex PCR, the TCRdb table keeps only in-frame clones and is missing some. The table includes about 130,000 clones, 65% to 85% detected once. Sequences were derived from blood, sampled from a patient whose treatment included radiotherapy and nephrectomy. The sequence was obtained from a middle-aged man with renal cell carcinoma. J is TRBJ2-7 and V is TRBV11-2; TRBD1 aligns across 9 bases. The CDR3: CASSLGVDRGIYEQYF. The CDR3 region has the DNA TGTGCCAGCAGCTTAGGAGTTGACAGGGGGATCTACGAGCAGTACTTC.